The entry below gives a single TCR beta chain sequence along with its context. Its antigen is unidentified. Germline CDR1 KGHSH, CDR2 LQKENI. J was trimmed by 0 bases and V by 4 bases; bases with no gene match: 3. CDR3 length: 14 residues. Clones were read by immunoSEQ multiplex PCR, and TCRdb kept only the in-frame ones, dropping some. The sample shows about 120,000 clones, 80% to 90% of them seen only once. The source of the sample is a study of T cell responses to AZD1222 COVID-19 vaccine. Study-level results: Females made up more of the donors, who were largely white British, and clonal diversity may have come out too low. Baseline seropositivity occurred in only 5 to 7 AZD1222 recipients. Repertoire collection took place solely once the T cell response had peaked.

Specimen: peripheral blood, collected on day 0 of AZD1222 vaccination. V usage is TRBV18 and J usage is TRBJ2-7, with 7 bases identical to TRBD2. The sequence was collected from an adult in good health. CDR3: CASSLGLDSYEQYF. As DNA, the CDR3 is TGTGCCAGCTCACTCGGACTAGACTCCTACGAGCAGTACTTC.